The 31 T cell receptor beta chains reported below all come from one sample, sequenced in a study of T-cell memory formation after mild COVID-19 (dated by TCRdb to about 2021). Library preparation was by 5' RACE. Reads for this sample came from an Illumina NovaSeq 6000. In-frame beta chains were kept once TCRdb had trimmed the public reads at Q25 with fastp and called clones with MiXCR. One record per CDR3 amino acid sequence lists the most common genes and DNA. Across this sample there are hundreds of thousands of distinct CDR3 sequences, with 28% seen only once. Roughly 13% of the sample belongs to the ten largest clones. Sequencing used PBMCs or a T cell subset sorted from them (not recorded which). All receptors derive from an adult woman who had mild COVID-19 (a few samples of this study predate the infection). The sample titles of this study are shuffled in the database, so cell type and time point are left out; the donor was told from shared clones.

The chain recombines TRBV12-3 or TRBV12-4 with TRBJ2-2, with D perhaps TRBD2 (6 bases). Deletions cut 6 bases from V and 13 bases from J, with 12 bases between. The CDR3 length is 11 residues. The CDR3 coding sequence is TGTGCCAGCAGAGATAGGGGAGGGCTGTTTTTT. This gives the protein CASRDRGGLFF.

Only a few counts were recorded for this clonotype. The chain uses TRBV5-1 and TRBJ2-1; no clear D gene. Germline V gene sequence: CDR1 SGHRS, CDR2 YFSETQ. The CDR3 runs to 16 residues. V lost 0 bases and J 0 bases, leaving 10 bases between the germline ends. The CDR3 DNA is TGCGCCAGCAGCTTGGAAGGAGTCCCCTCCTACAATGAGCAGTTCTTC. Protein: CASSLEGVPSYNEQFF.

The V call is TRBV19, the J call TRBJ1-2; D not certain. The germline CDR1 and CDR2 sequences are LNHDA and SQIVND (reference sequence). V dropped 5 bases and J dropped 7 bases, with 8 bases sitting between them. The CDR3 runs 11 residues. The CDR3 DNA reads as TGTGCCAGTAGTGTGTGGGTTGGCTACACCTTC. Amino acid sequence: CASSVWVGYTF.

This clonotype has a handful of counts. The chain combines TRBV3-1 with TRBJ2-2; 10 bases match TRBD2. V shed 1 base and J 0 bases; nucleotides not matched to a gene: 8. This CDR3 spans 19 amino acids. Germline CDR1 LGHDT, CDR2 YNNKEL (reference sequence). The CDR3 is CASSQVSWLAGANTGELFF. CDR3 bases: TGTGCCAGCAGCCAAGTTAGTTGGCTAGCGGGGGCGAACACCGGGGAGCTGTTTTTT. Supplemented by reference TRBV3-1 and TRBJ2-2, the full variable domain reads DTAVSQTPKYLVTQMGNDKSIKCEQNLGHDTMYWYKQDSKKFLKIMFSYNNKELIINETVPNRFSPKSPDKAHLNLHINSLELGDSAVYFCASSQVSWLAGANTGELFFGEGSRLTVL.

This clonotype was picked up one time. CDR3 sequence: CASSLTRDNEQFF. DNA for the CDR3: TGTGCCAGCAGCTTAACGAGGGACAATGAGCAGTTCTTC. This chain connects TRBV7-3 to TRBJ2-1, with D perhaps TRBD2 (5 bases). Germline V gene data show CDR1 as SGHTA and CDR2 as FQGTGA. The V gene lost 0 bases and the J gene lost 5 bases, with 5 bases spanning the gap. The CDR3 runs to 13 residues.

This clonotype was picked up many times. The chain combines TRBV20-1 with TRBJ2-1; 9 bases agree with TRBD2. With 3 bases clipped from V and 6 bases from J, the junction kept 12 bases outside the gene matches. The length of the CDR3 is 16 residues. Germline CDR1 reads DFQATT; CDR2 reads SNEGSKA (reference sequence). Written as DNA, the CDR3 is TGCAGTGCTAGGGATCAAGCGGGACTAGCAACCAATGAGCAGTTCTTC. This codes for CSARDQAGLATNEQFF.

The gene calls are TRBV7-8 and TRBJ1-4; D may be TRBD1 (5 bases). This CDR3 is 15 amino acids long. CDR1 is SGHVS, CDR2 FQNEAQ, per germline. V shed 5 bases and J shed 8 bases, with 18 bases lying between them. The CDR3 loop is CASSPRDPEGEKLFF. CDR3 sequence (DNA): TGTGCCAGCAGCCCCCGGGACCCCGAGGGGGAAAAACTGTTTTTT.

This clonotype has more than one count but fewer than ten. The V gene is TRBV4-3, the J gene TRBJ2-4; 7 nucleotides match TRBD1. The CDR3 length is 18 residues. CDR1 is LGHNA, CDR2 YSLEER, per germline. J was trimmed by 8 bases and V by 0 bases; bases with no gene match: 16. CDR3 residues: CASSQDLSAGGKVDIQYF. DNA of the CDR3: TGCGCCAGCAGCCAAGATCTGTCGGCAGGGGGAAAGGTTGACATTCAGTACTTC.

This clonotype has more than one count but fewer than ten. V is TRBV4-1 and J is TRBJ2-7, with 11 bases lining up with TRBD2. Germline trimming cut 3 bases from V and 5 bases from J; bases unmatched to any gene: 6. Germline V lookup: CDR1 MGHRA, CDR2 YSYEKL. The CDR3 covers 15 residues. CDR3 region: CASSHTSGSAHEQYF. The DNA for the CDR3 is TGCGCCAGCAGCCACACTAGCGGGAGCGCCCACGAGCAGTACTTC.

The V and J genes are TRBV15 and TRBJ2-1; D uncertain. The CDR3 sequence is 16 residues long. V lost 0 bases and J 6 bases, leaving 15 bases between the germline ends. The germline CDR1 and CDR2 sequences are LNHNV and YYDKDF (reference sequence). The CDR3: CATSRERDFTVNEQFF. As DNA, the CDR3 is TGTGCCACCAGCAGAGAAAGGGATTTTACAGTCAATGAGCAGTTCTTC. The whole variable domain, filled in from reference TRBV15 and TRBJ2-1, reads DAMVIQNPRYQVTQFGKPVTLSCSQTLNHNVMYWYQQKSSQAPKLLFHYYDKDFNNEADTPDNFQSRRPNTSFCFLDIRSPGLGDTAMYLCATSRERDFTVNEQFFGPGTRLTVL.

The chain recombines TRBV12-3 or TRBV12-4 with TRBJ2-7, with D perhaps assigned TRBD1 or TRBD2 (5 bases each). The CDR3 spans 15 residues. V lost 2 bases to trimming and J lost 0 bases, with 11 bases between them. The chain's CDR3 is CASSLQGPRSYEQYF. The CDR3 DNA reads TGTGCCAGCAGTTTACAGGGACCCCGCTCCTACGAGCAGTACTTC.

The genes are TRBV20-1 and TRBJ2-3; possible D gene TRBD1, 6 bases. From germline, CDR1 is DFQATT and CDR2 SNEGSKA (reference sequence). This CDR3 contains 14 residues. The V end lost 4 bases, the J end lost 0 bases, and 11 bases lay between the germline ends. The DNA for the CDR3 is TGCAGTGCTAACAGGGATGAAAGCACAGATACGCAGTATTTT. Its protein is CSANRDESTDTQYF.

The chain has TRBV24-1 and TRBJ2-1; 10 nucleotides match TRBD2. The CDR3 length is 15 residues. V was clipped by 5 bases and J by 8 bases; unmatched bases: 8. Looked up from germline, CDR1 is KGHDR and CDR2 is SFDVKD. Written as DNA, the CDR3 is TGTGCCACCAGTGGGGCGGCTAGCGGGAGTCATGAGCAGTTCTTC. Translation gives CATSGAASGSHEQFF.

This clonotype has just a few counts. The V call is TRBV5-4, the J call TRBJ2-7; the D is unclear. CDR3 length: 15 residues. From germline, CDR1 is SGHNT and CDR2 YYREEE (reference sequence). V lost 2 bases, J lost 0 bases, and 12 bases lay in between. CDR3 protein: CASSFQSPASYEQYF. DNA for the CDR3: TGTGCCAGCAGCTTTCAGTCTCCAGCCTCCTACGAGCAGTACTTC.

This CDR3 is CASRLTSGGANVLTF. CDR3 nucleotide sequence: TGTGCCAGCAGACTCACTAGCGGGGGAGCCAACGTCCTGACTTTC. The gene calls are TRBV7-2 and TRBJ2-6; 11 positions match TRBD2. The CDR3 contains 15 residues. The V segment lost 6 bases and the J segment 7 bases; nucleotides outside the gene matches: 5. Per the germline V gene, CDR1 is SGHTA and CDR2 is FQGNSA.

The chain combines TRBV7-8 with TRBJ1-5; no clear D. V lost 5 bases to trimming and J lost 5 bases, with 10 bases between them. Germline V gives CDR1 SGHVS, CDR2 FQNEAQ. The CDR3 runs 13 residues. CDR3 sequence: CASSPRTHQPQHF. DNA for the CDR3: TGTGCCAGCAGCCCTCGGACCCATCAGCCCCAGCATTTT.

This chain joins TRBV29-1 and TRBJ2-2; the D gene is possibly TRBD2 (6 bases). Trimming took off 2 bases at V and 4 bases at J, with 17 bases between the two ends. CDR1 and CDR2 (germline): SQVTM, ANQGSEA. The CDR3 spans 16 residues. For the CDR3, the DNA is TGCAGCGTTGAAAGCCGGGACTTGGGTGTCACCGGGGAGCTGTTTTTT. Translating it yields CSVESRDLGVTGELFF.

This clonotype has only a few counts. The CDR3 DNA is TGCAGCGCCCAGGGACCGAACTACGAGCAGTACTTC. Translating gives CSAQGPNYEQYF. V usage is TRBV29-1 and J usage is TRBJ2-7; D possibly matches TRBD1 or TRBD2 (5 bases each). CDR3 length: 12 amino acids. V was trimmed by 7 bases and J by 3 bases, leaving 13 bases between them. Germline CDR1 SQVTM, CDR2 ANQGSEA.

The chain links TRBV24-1 to TRBJ1-5, with 9 bases identical to TRBD1. CDR1 and CDR2 (germline): KGHDR, SFDVKD. This CDR3 is 16 amino acids long. With 4 bases clipped from V and 4 bases from J, the junction kept 7 bases outside the gene matches. This CDR3 reads CATSESGQGDNQPQHF. In DNA, the CDR3 is TGTGCCACCAGTGAATCGGGACAGGGAGATAATCAGCCCCAGCATTTT.

The chain carries TRBV7-9 and TRBJ2-1; D possibly corresponds to TRBD1 (6 bases). Per the germline V gene, CDR1 is SEHNR and CDR2 is FQNEAQ (reference sequence). V lost 2 bases to trimming and J lost 9 bases, with 23 bases between them. The CDR3 is 17 amino acids. The CDR3 DNA follows: TGTGCCAGCAGCTTATCCGGTCCACGCAGGGGCCTAGGTGAGCAGTTCTTC. Translation: CASSLSGPRRGLGEQFF.

The gene calls are TRBV7-2 and TRBJ2-7; D assignment may be TRBD1 or TRBD2 (5 bases each). The V end lost 5 bases, the J end lost 3 bases, and 14 bases lay between the germline ends. Per the germline V gene, CDR1 is SGHTA and CDR2 is FQGNSA. The CDR3 length is 14 residues. This CDR3 is CASSNGASDYEQYF. The CDR3, as DNA: TGTGCCAGCAGCAACGGGGCGTCAGACTACGAGCAGTACTTC.

This clonotype was seen at least ten times. This rearrangement joins TRBV4-3 to TRBJ2-1; 12 bases match TRBD2. CDR1 LGHNA and CDR2 YSLEER come from the germline V gene. CDR3 length: 17 residues. Trimming at V came to 0 bases and at J to 7 bases, leaving 7 bases not matched to a gene. This chain's CDR3 is CASSQDNASGRVNEQFF. CDR3 coding DNA: TGCGCCAGCAGCCAAGATAACGCTAGCGGGAGGGTAAATGAGCAGTTCTTC.

In its sample, this clonotype was seen once. CDR3: CASAGQGALSNSPLHF. The CDR3 DNA follows: TGTGCCAGCGCGGGACAGGGGGCGCTTTCTAATTCACCCCTCCACTTT. This sequence joins TRBV6-1 and TRBJ1-6; 12 positions match TRBD1. J was trimmed by 6 bases and V by 8 bases; bases with no gene match: 8. Germline V lookup: CDR1 MNHNS, CDR2 SASEGT. This CDR3 is 16 amino acids long.

This chain joins TRBV20-1 and TRBJ2-4; D ambiguous. The CDR3 covers 12 residues. Trimming cost V 1 base and J 8 bases, with 9 bases left between them. CDR1 is DFQATT and CDR2 is SNEGSKA in the germline V gene (reference sequence). CDR3 protein: CSARVPPDIQYF. CDR3 nucleotides: TGCAGTGCTAGAGTCCCCCCTGACATTCAGTACTTC.

This chain links TRBV12-3 or TRBV12-4 with TRBJ2-3, with 9 bases lining up with TRBD2. The V gene end was trimmed by 6 bases and the J gene end by 4 bases; junction bases not matched to a gene: 8. CDR3 size: 15 residues. The CDR3 coding sequence is TGTGCCAGCAGCATTAGCGGGAGTAGGGCAGATACGCAGTATTTT. This sequence encodes CASSISGSRADTQYF.

CDR3 sequence reads: CASSQVTSGPNTGELFF. In DNA, the CDR3 is TGTGCCAGCAGCCAAGTTACTAGCGGGCCGAACACCGGGGAGCTGTTTTTT. The chain couples TRBV3-1 to TRBJ2-2; TRBD2 matches 9 bases. The germline gives CDR1 LGHDT, CDR2 YNNKEL (reference sequence). CDR3 size: 17 residues. V was clipped by 1 base and J by 0 bases; unmatched bases: 3.

This sequence joins TRBV20-1 and TRBJ2-1; TRBD2 aligns across 11 bases. J lost 10 bases, V lost 0 bases, and 5 bases had no gene match. This CDR3 spans 14 amino acids. In germline, CDR1 is DFQATT, CDR2 SNEGSKA (reference sequence). Here the CDR3 reads CSARDKLAGVEQFF. In nucleotides, the CDR3 is TGCAGTGCTAGAGATAAACTAGCGGGAGTCGAGCAGTTCTTC.

This chain connects TRBV5-5 to TRBJ2-7; 8 bases agree with TRBD2. The CDR3 extends over 17 amino acids. Per the germline V gene, CDR1 is SGHKS and CDR2 is YYEKEE (reference sequence). Unmatched junction bases numbered 14, after V lost 4 bases and J lost 2 bases. The DNA for the CDR3 is TGTGCCAGCAGCAACGCCCCCCCCGGTAGCGGGGCCTACGAGCAGTACTTC. This codes for CASSNAPPGSGAYEQYF.

This clonotype was counted only a few times. In DNA form, the CDR3 reads TGCAGCGCTCAACTCGGGGGGGTGAACACTGAAGCTTTCTTT. Its translation: CSAQLGGVNTEAFF. V gene TRBV29-1 combines with J gene TRBJ1-1, with D tentatively TRBD1 (5 bases). Germline CDR1 is SQVTM and CDR2 is ANQGSEA. V was trimmed by 7 bases and J by 0 bases, leaving 15 bases between them. The CDR3 is 14 residues long.

The chain employs TRBV20-1 and TRBJ1-3; TRBD1 might be the D (6 bases). The V end was cut by 1 base, the J end by 0 bases, with 19 bases between. The germline CDR1 and CDR2 sequences are DFQATT and SNEGSKA (reference sequence). This CDR3 is built from 18 residues. DNA for the CDR3: TGCAGTGCTAGAGGATGGTGGGGGGCCACGCACTCTGGAAACACCATATATTTT. Translating gives CSARGWWGATHSGNTIYF.

The chain uses TRBV9 and TRBJ2-3; D is unclear. V lost 4 bases and J 2 bases, leaving 11 bases between the germline ends. CDR1 is SGDLS, CDR2 YYNGEE, per germline. The length of the CDR3 is 14 residues. The CDR3: CASSTTTVTDTQYF. CDR3 DNA: TGTGCCAGCAGCACTACAACCGTCACAGATACGCAGTATTTT.